This is a list of T cell receptor beta chains from one sample in a study of neurological immune-mediated disorders. TCRdb ran MiXCR on the 5' RACE reads and lists one entry per CDR3 protein. The table includes 40,000 or so distinct CDR3 sequences, over 8.5% detected once. Material: PBMCs. These receptors were obtained from a man in his 60s with HTLV-1-associated myelopathy (HAM/TSP). Both conserved end residues are part of each CDR3. A D gene is named only where the DNA matches it firmly. The size field is filled for only some rows; it gives once, few, many or a size class.

D	size	V	J	CDR3	DNA
.	many	TRBV7-8	TRBJ2-3	CASSLTGSITDTQYF	TGTGCCAGCAGCTTAACGGGATCGATCACAGATACGCAGTATTTT
.	medium-sized	TRBV12-3/TRBV12-4	TRBJ2-6	CASSLRGAGANVLTF	TGTGCCAGCAGTTTACGGGGCGCCGGGGCCAACGTCCTGACTTTC
TRBD2	many	TRBV20-1	TRBJ2-7	CSSGRYEQYF	TGCAGTAGCGGGAGGTACGAGCAGTACTTC
.	many	TRBV4-2	TRBJ1-3	CASSMGTASGNTIYF	TGTGCCAGCAGTATGGGGACCGCCTCTGGAAACACCATATATTTT
.	many	TRBV7-3	TRBJ2-6	CASRLTGSGANVLTF	TGTGCCAGCAGGCTTACAGGTAGTGGGGCCAACGTCCTGACTTTC
.	.	TRBV14	TRBJ2-3	CASSEGFQETDTQYF	TGTGCCAGCAGCGAAGGGTTCCAGGAGACAGATACGCAGTATTTT
.	many	TRBV4-1	TRBJ2-6	CASSQPRASSGANVLTF	TGCGCCAGCAGCCAACCCCGGGCCAGCTCTGGGGCCAACGTCCTGACTTTC
TRBD2	many	TRBV7-2	TRBJ2-1	CASSYRTSVGNEQFF	TGTGCCAGCAGCTATAGGACTAGCGTTGGCAATGAGCAGTTCTTC
.	.	TRBV29-1	TRBJ2-3	CSVEDYPRGVGGTDTQYF	TGCAGCGTTGAAGACTATCCAAGGGGGGTAGGGGGCACAGATACGCAGTATTTT
.	many	TRBV20-1	TRBJ2-7	CSAPLADGTYEQYF	TGCAGTGCGCCACTAGCAGACGGGACCTACGAGCAGTACTTC
.	many	TRBV12-3/TRBV12-4	TRBJ1-1	CASSFGGPNEAFF	TGTGCCAGCAGTTTCGGGGGCCCAAATGAAGCTTTCTTT
.	many	TRBV7-9	TRBJ1-4	CASSLLGSATNEKLFF	TGTGCCAGCAGCTTACTTGGATCTGCAACTAATGAAAAACTGTTTTTT
TRBD2	many	TRBV9	TRBJ2-7	CASLLLSAGEAPYEQYF	TGTGCCAGCTTACTCTTATCTGCGGGAGAAGCCCCCTACGAGCAGTACTTC
TRBD2	many	TRBV5-1	TRBJ2-7	CASRSSGSIHEQYF	TGCGCCAGCAGGTCCAGCGGGAGTATCCACGAGCAGTACTTC
.	many	TRBV10-2	TRBJ2-1	CASSQGYYNEQFF	TGCGCCAGCAGTCAGGGGTACTACAATGAGCAGTTCTTC
.	many	TRBV15	TRBJ2-7	CATSGEGGSIYEQYF	TGTGCCACCAGCGGAGAGGGGGGGAGTATCTACGAGCAGTACTTC
TRBD2	many	TRBV27	TRBJ2-2	CASGASGRDTGELFF	TGTGCCAGCGGGGCTAGCGGGAGGGACACCGGGGAGCTGTTTTTT
TRBD1	many	TRBV20-1	TRBJ1-5	CSAFDREDQPQHF	TGCAGTGCATTCGACAGGGAGGATCAGCCCCAGCATTTT